This T cell receptor (beta chain) was captured by sequencing in a study of PD-L1 blockade in urothelial cancer. About this clone itself: Its antigen is unknown. Germline and junction disagree at one end, which may indicate a read error.

Notes on the study in general: Pretreatment TCR clonality in blood under the median foretold superior survival.

TCR analog templates of synthetic origin were spiked into each PCR. Only in-frame clones appear in the TCRdb table, and some are missing; sequencing was by immunoSEQ multiplex PCR. The sample records roughly 51,000 clones, about four fifths being singletons. Per germline, CDR1 SGHNT and CDR2 YYREEE (reference sequence). The CDR3 contains 15 residues. The sample's time point: pretreatment peripheral blood. The chain combines TRBV5-4 with TRBJ2-2, with D perhaps TRBD1 (6 bases). The sample here was PBMCs, taken around atezolizumab (anti-PD-L1) treatment. The receptor comes from a man between 65 and 79 years old with urothelial cancer. The CDR3, as DNA: TGTGCCAGCAGCGACCAAACAGGGTACACCGGAGAGCTGTTTTTT. It specifies CASSDQTGYTGELFF.